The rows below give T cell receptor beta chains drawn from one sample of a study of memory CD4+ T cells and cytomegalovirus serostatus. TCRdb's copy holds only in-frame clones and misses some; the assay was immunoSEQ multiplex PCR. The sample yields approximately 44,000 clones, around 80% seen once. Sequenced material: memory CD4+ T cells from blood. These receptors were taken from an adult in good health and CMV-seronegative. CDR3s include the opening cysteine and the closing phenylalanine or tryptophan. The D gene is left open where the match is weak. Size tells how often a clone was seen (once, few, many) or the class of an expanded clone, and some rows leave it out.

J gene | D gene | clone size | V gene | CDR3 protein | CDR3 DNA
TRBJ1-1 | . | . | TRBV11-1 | CASSLDGTPATEAFF | TGTGCCAGCAGCTTAGACGGGACCCCGGCCACTGAAGCTTTCTTT
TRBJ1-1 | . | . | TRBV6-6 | CASSYSTAGMNTEAFF | TGTGCCAGCAGTTACTCGACGGCAGGAATGAACACTGAAGCTTTCTTT
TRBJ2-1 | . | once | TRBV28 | CASSSGRVEFF | TGTGCCAGCAGTTCTGGCAGGGTAGAGTTCTTC
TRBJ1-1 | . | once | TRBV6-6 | CASSERWDTEAFF | TGTGCCAGCAGTGAGCGCTGGGACACTGAAGCTTTCTTT
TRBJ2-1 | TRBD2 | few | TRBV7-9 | CASSLGLAGGQTPYNEQFF | TGTGCCAGCAGCTTAGGGTTAGCGGGGGGCCAGACGCCCTACAATGAGCAGTTCTTC
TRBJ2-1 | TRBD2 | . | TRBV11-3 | CASSPGLAGSYNEQFF | TGTGCCAGCAGCCCTGGACTAGCAGGCTCCTACAATGAGCAGTTCTTC
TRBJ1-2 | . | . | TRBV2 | CASSEAGVATYGYTF | TGTGCCAGCAGTGAAGCGGGGGTCGCCACCTATGGCTACACCTTC
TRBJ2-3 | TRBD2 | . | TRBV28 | CASIPGLGVSGVTQYF | TGTGCCAGCATCCCGGGACTAGGTGTTTCAGGAGTTACGCAGTATTTT
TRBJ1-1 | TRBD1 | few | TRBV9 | CASNRGLNTEAFF | TGTGCCAGCAACAGGGGGCTTAACACTGAAGCTTTCTTT
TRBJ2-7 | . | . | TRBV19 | CASSKVKGRVGEQYF | TGTGCCAGTAGTAAAGTTAAGGGCAGGGTCGGGGAGCAGTACTTC
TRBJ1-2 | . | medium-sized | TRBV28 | CASSWRDRRIYGYTF | TGTGCCAGCAGTTGGCGCGACCGACGGATATATGGCTACACCTTC
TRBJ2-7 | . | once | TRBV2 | CASRAGYSYEQYF | TGTGCCAGCAGGGCTGGGTACTCCTACGAGCAGTACTTC
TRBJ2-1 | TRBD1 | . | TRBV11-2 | CASSLGQINEQFF | TGTGCCAGCAGCTTGGGACAGATCAATGAGCAGTTCTTC
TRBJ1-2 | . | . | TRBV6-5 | CASRNPQGFGYTF | TGTGCCAGCAGGAACCCCCAGGGATTTGGCTACACCTTC
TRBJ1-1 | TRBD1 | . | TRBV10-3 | CAISDTSQGGAEAFF | TGTGCCATCAGTGACACAAGCCAGGGGGGTGCTGAAGCTTTCTTT
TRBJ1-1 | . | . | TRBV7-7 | CASSLSREAEAFF | TGTGCTAGCAGCTTATCCCGGGAGGCTGAAGCTTTCTTT
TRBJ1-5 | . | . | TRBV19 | CASTDPGRTLGPQHF | TGTGCCAGTACCGACCCAGGACGGACCTTGGGGCCCCAGCATTTT
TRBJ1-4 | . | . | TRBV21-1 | CASSKEGVGIEKLFF | TGTGCCAGCAGCAAAGAAGGGGTTGGGATTGAAAAACTGTTTTTT
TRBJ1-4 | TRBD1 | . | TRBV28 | CASSLAGGEEKLFF | TGTGCCAGCAGTTTGGCAGGGGGCGAGGAAAAACTGTTTTTT
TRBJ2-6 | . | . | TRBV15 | CATSLSGANVLTF | TGTGCCACCAGCCTGTCTGGGGCCAACGTCCTGACTTTC
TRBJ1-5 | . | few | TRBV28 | CASSAGGQPQHF | TGTGCCAGCAGTGCCGGTGGTCAGCCCCAGCATTTT
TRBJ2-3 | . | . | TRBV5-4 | CASSLVEAGGTQYF | TGTGCCAGCAGCTTGGTGGAGGCCGGAGGTACGCAGTATTTT
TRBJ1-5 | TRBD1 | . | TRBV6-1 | CASSDRGLAQPQHF | TGTGCCAGCAGTGACAGGGGGCTGGCTCAGCCCCAGCATTTT
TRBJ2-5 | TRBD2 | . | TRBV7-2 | CASSLMGGEGETQYF | TGTGCCAGCAGCTTGATGGGAGGGGAGGGGGAGACCCAGTACTTC
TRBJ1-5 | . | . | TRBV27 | CASSPQSYSNQPQHF | TGTGCCAGCAGTCCCCAGAGTTATAGCAATCAGCCCCAGCATTTT
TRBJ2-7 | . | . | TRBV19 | CASSQVLATYEQYF | TGTGCCAGTAGCCAGGTACTAGCTACCTACGAGCAGTACTTC
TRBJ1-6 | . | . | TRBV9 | CASTPRGGTSNSPLHF | TGTGCCAGCACCCCTCGGGGGGGGACCTCTAATTCACCCCTCCACTTT
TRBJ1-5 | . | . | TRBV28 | CASSLGGSNQPQHF | TGTGCCAGCAGTTTAGGAGGTAGCAATCAGCCCCAGCATTTT
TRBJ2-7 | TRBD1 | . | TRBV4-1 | CASSQRTGIDEQYF | TGCGCCAGCAGCCAAAGGACAGGGATCGACGAGCAGTACTTC
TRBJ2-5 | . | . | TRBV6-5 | CASRGVGGTQYF | TGTGCCAGCAGGGGGGTCGGGGGGACCCAGTACTTC
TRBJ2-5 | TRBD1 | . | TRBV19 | CASTPLPGQGGETQYF | TGTGCCAGTACTCCACTGCCGGGACAGGGAGGAGAGACCCAGTACTTC
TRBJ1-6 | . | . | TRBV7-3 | CASSFRDDKSF | TGTGCCAGCAGCTTCCGGGACGACAAGAGCTTT
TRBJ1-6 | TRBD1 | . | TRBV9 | CASSADPGQGLSPLHF | TGTGCCAGCAGCGCCGACCCGGGACAGGGTTTGTCACCCCTCCACTTT
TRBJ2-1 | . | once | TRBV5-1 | CASSQDSLYNEQFF | TGCGCCAGCAGCCAGGACAGCCTCTACAATGAGCAGTTCTTC
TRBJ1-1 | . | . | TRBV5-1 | CASRTSPGANTEAFF | TGCGCCAGCAGGACATCACCAGGGGCTAACACTGAAGCTTTCTTT
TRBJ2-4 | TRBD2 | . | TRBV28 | CASSSTPGLATNIQYF | TGTGCCAGCAGTTCGACCCCCGGACTAGCGACCAACATTCAGTACTTC
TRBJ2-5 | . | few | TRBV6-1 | CASSAGGQETQYF | TGTGCCAGCAGCGCAGGGGGGCAAGAGACCCAGTACTTC
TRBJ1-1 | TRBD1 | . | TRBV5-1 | CASSLDHGQGGNTEAFF | TGCGCCAGCAGCTTGGATCACGGACAGGGCGGGAACACTGAAGCTTTCTTT
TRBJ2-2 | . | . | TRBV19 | CASAGQMNTGELFF | TGTGCCAGCGCGGGACAGATGAACACCGGGGAGCTGTTTTTT
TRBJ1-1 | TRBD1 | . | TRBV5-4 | CASSPRTGNTEAFF | TGTGCCAGCAGCCCGCGGACAGGGAACACTGAAGCTTTCTTT
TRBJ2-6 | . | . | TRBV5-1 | CASSSEGSGSGANVLTF | TGCGCCAGCAGCTCGGAGGGATCAGGGTCTGGGGCCAACGTCCTGACTTTC
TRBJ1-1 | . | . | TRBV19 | CASSIGGNTEAFF | TGTGCCAGTAGTATTGGAGGGAACACTGAAGCTTTCTTT
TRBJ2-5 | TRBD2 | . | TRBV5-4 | CASSLAPTSGGAETQYF | TGTGCCAGCAGCTTGGCCCCGACTAGCGGGGGGGCGGAGACCCAGTACTTC
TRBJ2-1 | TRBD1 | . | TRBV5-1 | CASSLMSQGARTYNEQFF | TGCGCCAGCAGCTTGATGTCACAGGGGGCGCGGACCTACAATGAGCAGTTCTTC
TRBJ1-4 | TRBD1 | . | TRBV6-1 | CASSEEGQGNNEKLFF | TGTGCCAGCAGTGAGGAGGGACAGGGGAATAATGAAAAACTGTTTTTT